This TCR beta chain was retrieved from a study of beta chain features in type 1 diabetes (dated by TCRdb to the late 2010s). In the study overall: No differences in mean age, gender distribution, total cell number or subset yield were found between patients and healthy donors. A total of about 100,000,000 sorted cells were examined across all samples, and RNA yield correlated strongly with the number of cells per subset. Regulatory and stem cell-like memory subsets were obtained from only 8 patients and roughly eight healthy donors, while naive and central memory subsets were obtained from all 28 donors. The study compared the TCRB repertoires of sorted circulating CD4+ T cell subsets in recently diagnosed type 1 diabetes patients with those in matched healthy donors. The research as a whole found: Type 1 diabetes patients showed a moderate but significant shortening of TCRB CDR3 length in all four CD4+ subsets. Sequencing cDNA rather than genomic DNA could over-represent highly expressing activated cells, although activation and CD3 levels did not differ between groups. At VDJ recombination sites, patients with type 1 diabetes made fewer insertions and deleted more nucleotides, a pattern implying thymic rearrangement abnormalities. Shorter templates might have been favored by PCR, but patient and control samples were amplified and corrected together, so both groups would have been affected equally by any skew. Only small numbers of individuals were included in the HLA sub-analyses, which left unresolved whether HLA type had any influence on TCRB rearrangement. The naive, central memory and regulatory TCRB repertoires appeared to resemble one another more closely among patients than among healthy donors.

From each donor, a single peripheral blood sample of roughly 0.11 L on average was drawn into heparinised tubes. Naive, central memory, regulatory and stem cell-like memory CD4+ T cells were sorted on a BD FACSAria II using a panel including CD45RO, CCR7, CD25, CD127, CD95 and CD27. All sorted populations exceeded 95% purity. PBMCs were separated immediately by Lymphoprep density gradient centrifugation and were stained directly, without being cultured. To minimize batch effects, samples were stained and sorted in pairs, one healthy donor with one patient per experiment. The germline V gene encodes CDR1 SGHTA and CDR2 FQGTGA. Ends trimmed: V by 5 bases, J by 6 bases; bases unmatched to a gene: 2. The CDR3 starts with the cysteine, ends with the phenylalanine, and has 14 residues. Only CDR3 DNA remains: 42 bases, in frame from the first base. This clone came up a few times. Its binding antigen is unknown. No much larger clone is present one base from it, and per-base qualities are unavailable. This same CDR3 is encoded by further DNA sequences in the sample.

The entire isolated RNA was reverse transcribed using the High Capacity cDNA Reverse Transcription Kit, and thus expressed TCRB transcripts were sequenced. Deep immunoSEQ sequencing was performed on naive, central memory and regulatory T cell samples, with an average of around 3.5 million total reads per sample. Sorted cells were lysed in RLT buffer, and RNA was extracted using DNase-treated RNeasy Micro or Mini kits according to cell number. Each cell subset was processed separately to prevent cross-contamination, with patient and healthy donor samples processed together. Using the immunoSEQ multiplex PCR, TCRB sequences were amplified from cDNA into 87-bp fragments spanning the CDR3 region. The amplicons were sequenced using the Illumina HiSeq platform. As for the authors' bioinformatics: PCR bias was corrected computationally using synthetic template baselines, and reads within Hamming distance 2 were collapsed, with unmergeable singletons discarded. Reads were aligned to IMGT to assign V, D and J genes, CDR3 length, and insertions or deletions at six rearrangement sites. Clonotype counts were normalized to sorted cell number within each subset before computing true diversity and Gini coefficients with the tcR R package. Repertoire sharing was quantified using the overlap coefficient calculated on TCRB nucleotide sequences. Out-of-frame TCRB sequences from naive cells were analyzed to stand in for the pre-selection repertoire. This immuneACCESS table, as held by TCRdb, lists in-frame sequences with V and J called but not all clones. Of the missing ones, under half trace to an unresolved V gene in checked studies; the others have no known cause. V, J and clone size are taken as reported in that table, and D and trimming were inferred from the DNA itself. In all, the sample holds approximately 150,000 clones, and less than 11% of those were seen once. Jointly, the top ten make up 1.3% of the sample.

This clonotype was obtained from a man aged 18-30 years in good health. In this chain, TRBV7-3 is recombined with TRBJ2-1; a stretch of 12 junction bases matches TRBD2. The sample was naive CD4+ T cells from blood. Reading the label with the study, this specimen's cell subset or site is: true naive CD4+ T cells. The DNA is TGTGCCAGCAGCCTAGCGGGGGGGCCCAATGAGCAGTTCTTC. Translated, this is CASSLAGGPNEQFF. The CDR3, completed at both ends by the reference TRBV7-3 and TRBJ2-1 genes, gives the full variable domain GAGVSQTPSNKVTEKGKYVELRCDPISGHTALYWYRQSLGQGPEFLIYFQGTGAADDSGLPNDRFFAVRPEGSVSTLKIQRTERGDSAVYLCASSLAGGPNEQFFGPGTRLTVL.